This is a list of T cell receptor beta chains from one sample in a study of cytomegalovirus exposure and HLA in healthy donors. This table comes from immunoSEQ multiplex PCR, and its TCRdb copy is limited to in-frame clones, with some not included. The sample lists approximately 130,000 clones, around 77% seen once, with around 1.2% in the top ten. Sequencing input: PBMCs. The receptor source for this set is a man aged 50 to 59 in good health and CMV-seronegative. Both conserved end residues are part of each CDR3. The D gene is left open where the match is weak. The size entry is marked missing in some rows and otherwise reads once, few, many or a size class.

V,D,J,size,DNA,CDR3
TRBV5-1,TRBD1,TRBJ2-5,-,TGCGCCAGCAGCTCCGGGACAGGGAGAGAGACCCAGTACTTC,CASSSGTGRETQYF
TRBV11-2,TRBD2,TRBJ2-7,few,TGTGCCAGCAGGGTAGCGGGACGAGCCTACGAGCAGTACTTC,CASRVAGRAYEQYF
TRBV7-8,TRBD2,TRBJ2-3,-,TGTGCCAGCAGCCGACGGACTAGCGGGCCCGAGGGCGCGCAGTATTTT,CASSRRTSGPEGAQYF
TRBV15,-,TRBJ2-5,-,TGTGCCACCAGCAGAGACAGAAGTCAAGAGACCCAGTACTTC,CATSRDRSQETQYF
TRBV5-1,TRBD1,TRBJ2-4,-,TGCGCCAGCAGCGGGGGACAGGGGTTCGGAAACATTCAGTACTTC,CASSGGQGFGNIQYF
TRBV6-1,-,TRBJ2-3,once,TGTGCCAGCAGTGGGCCGAGCACAGATACGCAGTATTTT,CASSGPSTDTQYF
TRBV6-5,-,TRBJ2-1,-,TGTGCCAGCAGTTACGAGGATGAGCAGTTCTTC,CASSYEDEQFF
TRBV19,-,TRBJ1-1,-,TGTGCCAGTCGAGGACTGGGAGTAGGGACTGAAGCTTTCTTT,CASRGLGVGTEAFF
TRBV7-3,-,TRBJ1-2,-,TGTGCCAGCAGCTTAACGCGACTGAGTAGAGCTAACTATGGCTACACCTTC,CASSLTRLSRANYGYTF
TRBV2,TRBD2,TRBJ2-7,-,TGTGCCAGCAGTGAACGGGACTACTCATACGAGCAGTACTTC,CASSERDYSYEQYF
TRBV25-1,TRBD1,TRBJ2-3,-,TGTGCCAGCAGTACTCGGGACAGGGGGAGGAGAACAGATACGCAGTATTTT,CASSTRDRGRRTDTQYF
TRBV20-1,-,TRBJ1-4,-,TGCAGCGGGGATAGAGATGAAAAACTGTTTTTT,CSGDRDEKLFF
TRBV28,TRBD2,TRBJ2-1,-,TGTGCCAGCAGTGGTATAGCGGGAGGGACCTACAATGAGCAGTTCTTC,CASSGIAGGTYNEQFF
TRBV5-4,TRBD2,TRBJ2-1,-,TGTGCCAGCAGCTTGGTGGTAGCGGGAGGAAGGGCGGCCTACAATGAGCAGTTCTTC,CASSLVVAGGRAAYNEQFF
TRBV7-9,-,TRBJ2-6,-,TGTGCCAGCGATCAAAGGAGCGGCGGGGTACACTCTGGGGCCAACGTCCTGACTTTC,CASDQRSGGVHSGANVLTF
TRBV27,TRBD2,TRBJ2-7,-,TGTGCCAGCAGTAGGGCCGGGACTACCTCCTACGAGCAGTACTTC,CASSRAGTTSYEQYF
TRBV28,TRBD1,TRBJ2-7,-,TGTGCCAGCAGCCCGACTACAGGGGGCGGAATCAACGAGCAGTACTTC,CASSPTTGGGINEQYF
TRBV2,-,TRBJ1-4,-,TGTGCCAGCAGTGAAGCCCGTTCCGCGGGAAAACTGTTTTTT,CASSEARSAGKLFF
TRBV14,TRBD2,TRBJ2-3,-,TGTGCCAGCAGCGCGGGAGCGCCTACGGCGCAGTATTTT,CASSAGAPTAQYF
TRBV28,TRBD2,TRBJ2-7,-,TGTGCCATTCAAGGCGGAGGGGCTAGCGGGAACTACGAGCAGTACTTC,CAIQGGGASGNYEQYF
TRBV2,TRBD2,TRBJ2-5,once,TGTGCCAGCACCCCCGGGGGGGGCCAAGAGACCCAGTACTTC,CASTPGGGQETQYF
TRBV9,-,TRBJ2-7,few,TGTGCCAGCAGCGTAGTCGGGGAGGCCTACGAGCAGTACTTC,CASSVVGEAYEQYF
TRBV18,TRBD1,TRBJ2-7,-,TGTGCCAGCTCATCCGGGACAGGGGGTTACGAGCAGTACTTC,CASSSGTGGYEQYF
TRBV9,TRBD2,TRBJ2-3,-,TGTGCCAGCAGCGTAGCTACCGCTAGCGGGAGAGGTGGGGATGGCACAGATACGCAGTATTTT,CASSVATASGRGGDGTDTQYF
TRBV28,-,TRBJ1-2,-,TGTGCCAGCAGTTTGAGCATGCGCGGCTACACCTTC,CASSLSMRGYTF
TRBV7-2,TRBD2,TRBJ2-1,-,TGTGCCAGCAGCTTAAGCGGCGGGAGTTTTAACAATGAGCAGTTCTTC,CASSLSGGSFNNEQFF
TRBV5-1,-,TRBJ2-3,-,TGCGCCAGCAGCCCTCCGGGACAAGAGACAGATACGCAGTATTTT,CASSPPGQETDTQYF
TRBV28,-,TRBJ2-5,once,TGTGCCAGCAGCTTGGGCACGGGACAACTACTACAAGAGACCCAGTACTTC,CASSLGTGQLLQETQYF
TRBV6-1,-,TRBJ2-1,-,TGTGCCAGCAGAACAACAGGGAGATCCTACAATGAGCAGTTCTTC,CASRTTGRSYNEQFF
TRBV4-2,-,TRBJ2-7,-,TGTGCCAGCAGCCAGACCTTCAGCGGTGGCTCCTACGAGCAGTACTTC,CASSQTFSGGSYEQYF
TRBV28,-,TRBJ1-1,-,TGTGCCAGCAGTTTATTTGAGGGTGAAGCTTTCTTT,CASSLFEGEAFF
TRBV19,TRBD1,TRBJ2-2,few,TGTGCCAGTAACCCGGGACAGGGGGCCGGAGAGACCGGGGAGCTGTTTTTT,CASNPGQGAGETGELFF
TRBV7-9,TRBD2,TRBJ2-3,-,TGTTCCAGCAGCTTAGGGGGACTAGCGCTTTATTTT,CSSSLGGLALYF
TRBV6-1,-,TRBJ2-7,-,TGTGCCAGCAGTGAAGCCACTAGCAGAGGGGCCGGCGAGCAGTACTTC,CASSEATSRGAGEQYF
TRBV27,TRBD1,TRBJ2-7,once,TGTGCCAGCGCCTCTACCGGGACAGGGACCCACGAGCAGTACTTC,CASASTGTGTHEQYF
TRBV15,-,TRBJ1-1,-,TGTGCCACCAGCAGACGTTCCAACACTGAAGCTTTCTTT,CATSRRSNTEAFF